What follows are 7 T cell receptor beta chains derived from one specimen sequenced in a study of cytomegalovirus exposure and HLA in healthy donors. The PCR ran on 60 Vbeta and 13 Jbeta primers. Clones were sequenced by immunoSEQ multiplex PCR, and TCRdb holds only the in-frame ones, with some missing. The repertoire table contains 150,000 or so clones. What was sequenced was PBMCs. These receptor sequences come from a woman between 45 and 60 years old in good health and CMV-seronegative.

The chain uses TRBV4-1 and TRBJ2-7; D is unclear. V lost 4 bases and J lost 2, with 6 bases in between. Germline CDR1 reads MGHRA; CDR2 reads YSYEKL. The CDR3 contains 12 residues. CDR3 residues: CASSPSTYEQYF. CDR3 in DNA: TGCGCCAGCAGCCCCAGTACCTACGAGCAGTACTTC.

The CDR3 DNA sequence: TGTGCCAGCAGCGTAGGTAGTTACAATGAGCAGTTCTTC. Amino acids: CASSVGSYNEQFF. The chain recombines TRBV9 with TRBJ2-1; D remains ambiguous. Germline CDR1 and CDR2: SGDLS and YYNGEE. The V end was cut by 0 bases, the J end by 4 bases, with 5 bases between. This CDR3 comprises 13 residues.

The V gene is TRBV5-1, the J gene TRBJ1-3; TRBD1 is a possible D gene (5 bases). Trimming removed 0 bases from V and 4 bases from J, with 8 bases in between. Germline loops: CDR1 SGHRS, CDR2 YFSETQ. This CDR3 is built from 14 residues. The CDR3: CASSLAGGGNTIYF. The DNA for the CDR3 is TGCGCCAGCAGCTTGGCCGGGGGAGGAAACACCATATATTTT.

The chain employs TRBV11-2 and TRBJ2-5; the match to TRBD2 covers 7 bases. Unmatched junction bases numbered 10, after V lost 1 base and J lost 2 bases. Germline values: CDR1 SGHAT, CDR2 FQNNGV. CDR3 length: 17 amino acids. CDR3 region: CASSLARSSSGQETQYF. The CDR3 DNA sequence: TGTGCCAGCAGCTTAGCGCGGTCCTCTAGCGGACAAGAGACCCAGTACTTC.

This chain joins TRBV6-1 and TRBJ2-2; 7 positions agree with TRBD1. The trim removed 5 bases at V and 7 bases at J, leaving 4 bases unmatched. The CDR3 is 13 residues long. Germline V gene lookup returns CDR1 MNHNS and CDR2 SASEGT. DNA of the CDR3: TGTGCCAGCAGTAGACAGGGCCACGGGGAGCTGTTTTTT. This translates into CASSRQGHGELFF.

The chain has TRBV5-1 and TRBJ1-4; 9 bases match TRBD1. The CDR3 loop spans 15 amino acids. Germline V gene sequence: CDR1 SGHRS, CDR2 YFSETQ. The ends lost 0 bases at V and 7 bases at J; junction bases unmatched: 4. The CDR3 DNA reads TGCGCCAGCAGCTTGGCCGGGACAGGGCTTGAAAAACTGTTTTTT. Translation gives CASSLAGTGLEKLFF.

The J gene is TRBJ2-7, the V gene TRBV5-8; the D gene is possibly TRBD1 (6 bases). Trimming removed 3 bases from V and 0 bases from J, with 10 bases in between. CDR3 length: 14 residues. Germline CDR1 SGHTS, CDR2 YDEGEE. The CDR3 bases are TGTGCCAGCAGCTACGGGACAAACTCCTACGAGCAGTACTTC. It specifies CASSYGTNSYEQYF. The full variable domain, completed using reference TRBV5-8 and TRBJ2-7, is EAGVTQSPTHLIKTRGQQATLRCSPISGHTSVYWYQQALGLGLQFLLWYDEGEERNRGNFPPRFSGRQFPNYSSELNVNALELEDSALYLCASSYGTNSYEQYFGPGTRLTVT.